The clone carrying this T cell receptor (beta chain) was seen more than once but under ten times. The sample belongs to a study of cytomegalovirus exposure and HLA in healthy donors. This CDR3 has 17 residues. CDR1 is SGHNT, CDR2 YYREEE, per germline (reference sequence). Trimming took 4 bases from V and 5 from J; bases not matched to a gene: 14. In the PCR, 60 Vbeta and 13 Jbeta primers were used. Profiling relied on immunoSEQ multiplex PCR, and the TCRdb table lists in-frame clones only, not all of them. The table has around 110,000 clones, around 80% seen once. The sequencing input was PBMCs. This chain connects TRBV5-4 to TRBJ2-3, with 9 bases matching TRBD2. The sequence was obtained from a middle-aged man in good health and CMV-seronegative. The CDR3 DNA reads TGTGCCAGCAGCATTAAAGGGGCGGGGGGGCCCGGAGATACGCAGTATTTT. This codes for CASSIKGAGGPGDTQYF.